This T cell receptor (beta chain) was identified during a study of vaccination and CD4 T cells after COVID-19 (dated by TCRdb to 2022 to 2024). Some background on the complete study: Convalescent patients had a positive SARS-CoV-2 result on nasal swab PCR, and of these patients, several had mild disease and one had severe disease. In the convalescent cohort there were six males and four females, among whom were two Hispanic individuals, seven Caucasians, two Asians and one multiracial person. Participants received two doses of either the Pfizer-BioNTech BNT162b2 vaccine (n=8) or the Moderna mRNA-1273 vaccine (n=2). Post-COVID blood samples were collected from convalescent patients a median of around 100 days after diagnosis, with a range of about 30 to 180 days. The time from the second vaccine dose to post-vaccine blood sampling had a median of around 72 days and ranged from about 14 to 250 days. For stimulating the cultures, overlapping spike peptide pools were used, derived from SARS-CoV-2 as well as from the common cold coronaviruses HCoV-NL63, HCoV-OC43 and HCoV-229E. Control cultures used a CEFX viral epitope pool as positive control, an HIV-1 Nef peptide pool as negative control, or no peptide. In ten to eleven COVID-19 convalescent patients and 4 infection-naive healthy vaccine recipients, the spike-specific CD4+ TCR repertoire before mRNA vaccination was compared with the repertoire after mRNA vaccination. Paper-wide results and their limitations: In convalescent patients, a median roughly 86% of post-vaccine SARS-CoV-2-reactive clones were detected only after vaccination, suggesting vaccine-specific priming. The median count of SARS-CoV-2-reactive clonotypes went up from around 23 after infection to around 38 after vaccination, although the change was not significant. The study included relatively few convalescent patients and did not analyze early timepoints after natural infection. In convalescent patients, nearly all vaccine-specific clones (304 of 307) were found to be mono-reactive for SARS-CoV-2 spike rather than cross-reactive with common cold coronaviruses.

The CDR3 contains 15 residues, cysteine and phenylalanine counted. CDR3 DNA only is kept here, 45 bases in frame from base 1. The germline V end is reduced by 5 bases and the J end by 4 bases; junction bases left unmatched: 5. As encoded in the germline V gene, CDR1 is SGHVS while CDR2 is FQNEAQ. Receptor libraries were prepared by PCR. At the Johns Hopkins FTIC core, DNA from the cultured CD4+ T cells underwent TCR sequencing with the Oncomine TCR Beta short-read assay. The QIAamp micro DNA kit was used to extract genomic DNA from the cultured CD4+ T cells. Oncomine TCR Beta libraries made from cultured CD4+ T cells were pooled using unique dual indexes and sequenced on an Illumina iSeq 100. The original methods were these. Non-productive sequences were removed, and CDR3s that did not start with C, did not end with F or W, or were shorter than 7 amino acids were discarded. Antigen-specific clonotypes were identified with the MANAFEST web application by comparing peptide-stimulated wells with reference and other culture wells. For a clone to be called positive, the clone needed an FDR below 0.05, an odds ratio above 5, and a productive frequency above 0.1% in at least two of three replicate wells. A clonotype was classed as cross-reactive if the clonotype showed significant expansion both in SARS-CoV-2 spike wells and in at least one common cold coronavirus spike condition. Using R version 3.6.1, CDR3 homology was evaluated through Levenshtein distances (stringdist) along with unrooted phylogenetic trees (ape). TCRdb reanalyzed the raw reads on its own, using fastp at Q25 for trimming and MiXCR for clone calling, and kept in-frame beta chains. For every CDR3 protein sequence, its rows merge into one entry that carries the most common genes and DNA. V and J calls and clone size were set by TCRdb, not the authors. The sample table records approximately 12,000 distinct CDR3 sequences; 42% of these occur just once. The ten largest make up 20% to 25% of the sample.

Of note for this clonotype: The antigen it binds to is not known. Base qualities are not recorded, but no much larger clone differs from it by a single base.

In light of the paper, this sample's treatment or condition label describes: roughly 10-day PBMC culture with coronavirus spike peptide pools or control peptides (ViraFEST assay). The ViraFEST assay was used in the study, in which antigen-specific T cells were expanded with peptide pools and expanded clonotypes were subsequently identified by TCR sequencing. The positive SARS-CoV-2 PCR tests of the convalescent patients were dated from March to December 2020, before the Alpha, Beta and Delta variants emerged in the United States. Each well held around 2 million PBMCs cultured in IMDM containing roughly 5% human AB serum and around 9.2 IU/ml IL-2, with 10 ug/ml peptide pools added. On days 3 and 7, half of the culture medium was replaced with fresh IL-2-containing medium. Once the cells had been in culture for over 9 days, the EasySep CD4+ T cell isolation kit was used to isolate CD4+ T cells by negative selection. PBMCs were separated from whole blood using Ficoll-Paque Plus gradient centrifugation and then either used fresh or cryopreserved at -140C. Triplicate wells were generally used for each culture condition.

The specimen comprised CD4+ T cells from blood, cultured in vitro, sampled before SARS-CoV-2 vaccination. The receptor chain draws on TRBV7-8 and TRBJ2-2, and 9 bases in between align with TRBD1. The sequence was collected from a human donor who had recovered from COVID-19. For the CDR3, the sequence is CASSLRQGGTGELFF. In nucleotide form, the sequence is TGTGCCAGCAGCCTAAGACAGGGGGGCACCGGGGAGCTGTTTTTT. The variable domain in full, with residues beyond the CDR3 obtained from the reference TRBV7-8 and TRBJ2-2 genes, is GAGVSQSPRYKVAKRGQDVALRCDPISGHVSLFWYQQALGQGPEFLTYFQNEAQLDKSGLPSDRFFAERPEGSVSTLKIQRTQQEDSAVYLCASSLRQGGTGELFFGEGSRLTVL.